This T cell receptor (beta chain) was identified during a study of T-cell memory formation after mild COVID-19. Turning to the study itself: Clusters of TCRs were largely donor specific.

General observations from the study: Contracting CD4+ clones lay largely in CM and EM, with CD8+ ones residing in EMRA. Clones from the second wave (peaking day 37) had unconfirmed SARS-CoV-2 specificity.

cDNA libraries for TCR alpha and TCR beta, carrying sample barcodes and UMIs, came from 5'RACE with constant-segment primers. TCRdb used MiXCR to reprocess the 5' RACE reads, holding one entry per CDR3 protein. The sample holds about 270,000 distinct CDR3 sequences, 15% to 20% seen once. The CDR3 has 18 residues. J lost 8 bases, V lost 5 bases, and 20 bases had no gene match. Looked up from germline, CDR1 is SGHTA and CDR2 is FQGNSA. This clonotype was recorded many times. The antigen is undetermined. J is TRBJ1-1 and V is TRBV7-2; TRBD1 matches 10 bases. The clonotype was recovered from a man in his late teens or twenties who had mild COVID-19 (a few samples of this study predate the infection). Cell type and time point are not known. Material: PBMCs or a T cell subset sorted from them (not recorded which). CDR3 nucleotides: TGTGCCAGCAGCCCCGGGGGGTACAACCGGGACAGGGGAAAGGAAGCTTTCTTT. Its protein is CASSPGGYNRDRGKEAFF.